This T cell receptor (beta chain) was recovered during a study of cytomegalovirus exposure and HLA in healthy donors (dated by TCRdb to the late 2010s). A note on the overall study: According to an earlier analysis of around 600 of the donors, some 180 million T cells yielded 95 million to 140 million unique TCR beta sequences and 250 to 350 Gb of sequence data. An early release covering more than 500 HLA-typed donors comprised approximately 300 gigabases of sequencing data and around 80 million unique TCR sequences. Of the 350 to 400 genotyped donors, approximately 83% fell in the genetic ancestry cluster associated with self-reported Caucasian donors. The study aimed to test whether signatures of past pathogen exposure could be identified by cataloging public T cell receptors. The T cell repertoires of under 750 subjects were profiled by immunosequencing and related to cytomegalovirus serostatus. Besides the first cohort of approximately 670 subjects, a separate validation cohort made up of about 120 different subjects was used. High-throughput TCR immunosequencing, statistical association of individual TCRs with disease status, and machine learning were combined to predict cytomegalovirus infection status. In a later analysis, previously published TCR beta repertoires from 666 donors were re-analyzed and high-resolution HLA genotyping was added so that TCR occurrence patterns could be studied. In the later analysis, no new phenotypic data were used to find candidate immune exposures; instead, reliance was placed on TCR beta sequences and their occurrence across donors. To decide whether each TCR beta V gene segment behaved as functional or pseudogenic, an earlier analysis of some 540 of the donors relied on high-throughput TCR beta sequencing. Donor age, sex, ethnicity and CMV serostatus were compiled alongside the repertoire data. A later genetic analysis used genome-wide SNP genotypes for about three fifths of the 666 donors, treating that subset as a discovery cohort. All discovery cohort repertoires had been generated using a single sequencing platform. HLA typing included class I and class II loci at four-digit resolution. The number of typed donors differed by locus: roughly 620-630 for A, B, C, DRB1 and DQB1; 500 to 550 for DQA1; 600 to 610 for DPA1; and around 450 for DPB1. Roughly five DR-DQ haplotypes were handled as single units for association and clustering, since linkage in the cohort was strong. On average, roughly 250,000 unique TCR beta nucleotide sequences were sequenced per donor among a few hundred genotyped donors of the cohort, with 15% to 20% of those sequences being non-productive.

This clone was counted between two and nine times. The clone's antigen remains unknown. Base qualities are not provided; no much larger clone lies one nucleotide away. Trimming removed 1 base from V and 1 base from J, leaving 15 bases between the germline ends. The germline V gene (reference sequence) gives CDR1 as SGHNT and CDR2 as YYREEE. The CDR3, cysteine through phenylalanine, is 16 amino acids long. The DNA shown is the 48-base CDR3, in frame from base 1. The library was generated by the immunoSEQ multiplex PCR assay. For the multiplex PCR, a mixture combining 60 forward primers for TCR Vbeta segments and 13 reverse primers for TCR Jbeta segments was used. A multiplex PCR assay on genomic DNA amplified the CDR3 region of rearranged TCR beta genes. The Illumina HiSeq System was used to sequence the amplified TCR beta libraries as 87-base-pair reads. In the original analysis: In a later analysis, tens of millions of unique TCR beta chains were counted across the 500 to 700 repertoires, and some 10 million of these chains were shared by at least two donors. Raw reads were error-corrected and collapsed into unique sequences by a nearest-neighbor algorithm in which closely related sequences were merged to remove PCR and sequencing errors. CDR3 sequences were aligned to IMGT reference sequences to assign V, D and J gene segments. Each retained sequence needed at least a six-nucleotide match to both a V gene segment and a J gene segment. Rearrangements were classified as productive when the CDR3 lacked stop codons and remained in frame with V and J, and all other rearrangements were classified as non-productive. Following IMGT convention, CDR3 was defined as the stretch from the second conserved V-encoded cysteine up to the conserved J-encoded phenylalanine. The earlier analysis of about 590 of the donors excluded sequences that lacked an unambiguous match to a single V gene segment. In an earlier analysis of roughly 600 of the donors, a V segment was called functional when productive rearrangements were above 56.7%, and segregating when the standard deviation between donors exceeded 5%. A statistical classification framework was developed to diagnose cytomegalovirus status using the catalog of TCR beta chain sequences. In a later analysis, V and J genes were assigned by comparing TCR nucleotide sequences against IMGT/GENE-DB human TR gene sequences. In a later analysis, CDR3 sequences and most-parsimonious VDJ recombination scenarios were assigned using the TCRdist pipeline. In a later analysis, each TCR beta chain was defined by its CDR3 amino acid sequence together with its V-gene family, and reads lacking a unique V-gene family were excluded. In a later analysis, several hundred highly shared, low-generation-probability nucleotide sequences were removed to address suspected cross-contamination and a sequencing artifact. For each public chain, a later analysis derived a clonal expansion index from normalized ranks of inferred template counts within each repertoire. A later analysis computed generation probabilities with a VDJ recombination model fitted to out-of-frame rearrangements, and checked the results against IGoR. Hypergeometric tests were used in a later analysis to score TCR-TCR, TCR-HLA and TCR-CMV co-occurrence, with a repertoire-size bias correction applied to the TCR pairs. False discovery rates were estimated in a later analysis by permuting HLA or CMV assignments 20 times. In a later analysis, co-occurring TCRs were grouped using DBSCAN, and TCRdist sequence similarity was added for clustering within HLA-allele-positive subsets. Repertoires with fewer than 30,000 or more than 120,000 public chains, plus five repertoires with anomalous nucleotide sharing, were excluded from co-occurrence clustering. This immuneACCESS table, as held by TCRdb, lists in-frame sequences with V and J called but not all clones. Of the missing ones, under half trace to an unresolved V gene in checked studies; the others have no known cause. That table gives V, J and clone size, and the DNA gave D and trimming. The sample table records more than 85,000 clones; 75% to 85% of these occur just once. Of the sample, approximately 6.1% is held by the ten largest clones.

The cohort consisted of approximately 670 healthy bone marrow donors. Cohort members were all nominally healthy when sampled, although unrecorded immune exposures were likely present. The donor was CMV seronegative and belonged to the group of around 400 seronegative cohort members. A peripheral blood sample was collected from each donor, and TCR beta sequencing was performed on peripheral blood mononuclear cells. The Qiagen DNeasy Blood Extraction Kit was used to extract genomic DNA from the blood cell samples. What the work shows at the level of the full study, not this receptor alone: A group of highly shared sequence variants was considered likely to be a technical artifact of the sequencing pipeline. Presence/absence analyses assumed roughly uniform sequencing depth across donors, an assumption that may not hold. The authors suggested that the approach could potentially be extended to other disease states and immunological phenotypes. A further reported finding was that TCR beta sequences accurately predicted the HLA-A and HLA-B alleles for most subjects in the first cohort. The 87-base-pair reads could not distinguish some IMGT-functional V segments, including TRBV6-2 and TRBV6-3, so those segments were excluded. The earlier analysis of about 600 of the donors excluded roughly 17 rarely observed V segments, including chromosome 9 orphons, because counts were too low. Linkage disequilibrium might explain the correlated functional status among segregating V segments, but an unknown experimental factor could not be ruled out. At a false discovery rate of 0.05, a later analysis linked approximately 18,000 TCR beta sequences to specific HLA alleles. Cytomegalovirus status was reported to be diagnosed by the classifier with high specificity and sensitivity in both the original and validation cohorts. Most CMV-associated TCR beta chains appeared to be HLA-restricted in a later analysis, and the HLA associations seemed to be driven largely by CMV exposure. Because HLA typing was missing for some donors at each locus, association tests included only the typed subset. In vitro tests confirmed that a few of the cytomegalovirus-associated TCR beta chains recognize cytomegalovirus antigens. According to a later analysis, parvovirus B19, influenza, CMV and Epstein-Barr virus appeared linked to several top co-occurrence clusters. Compared with the roughly 710-donor mean, donors in an Asian-associated ancestry cluster had fewer N-insertions in productive TCRs, according to a later genetic analysis. A later analysis found that TCR association rates varied across HLA loci, with DRB1 alleles showing the most associated TCRs and HLA-C alleles the fewest. Across donors, most TCR sequences were observed very rarely, whereas some public TCRs were present in many individuals. V-gene and J-gene trimming of TCR beta chains was associated with a missense DCLRE1C variant in a later genetic analysis, and the association was replicated in an independent cohort. When HLA alleles, especially DR and DQ, strongly co-occurred, attributing TCR associations to individual alleles was difficult. In the study, 150 to 200 TCR beta chains were listed as associated with cytomegalovirus. CMV serostatus was the only immune exposure information available for the cohort. Only TCR beta chains were sequenced in this cohort, and the absence of alpha or paired-chain data limited detectable features. An earlier analysis of approximately 500 of the donors showed that most TCR beta V segments appeared in productive rearrangements either about 90% or about 30% of the time, which broadly matched IMGT annotations. In a later analysis, HLA-associated TCR beta chains showed more clonal expansion and lower generation probabilities than non-associated chains that were equally common.

This TCR derives from a man between 18 and 35 years old in good health and CMV-seronegative. The sequenced sample consisted of PBMCs. The rearranged chain carries TRBV5-4 and TRBJ2-7; the D gene assignment is ambiguous. CDR3 region: CASSLSFSAGSYEQYF. The base sequence is TGTGCCAGCAGCTTGAGTTTTTCGGCCGGGTCCTACGAGCAGTACTTC.